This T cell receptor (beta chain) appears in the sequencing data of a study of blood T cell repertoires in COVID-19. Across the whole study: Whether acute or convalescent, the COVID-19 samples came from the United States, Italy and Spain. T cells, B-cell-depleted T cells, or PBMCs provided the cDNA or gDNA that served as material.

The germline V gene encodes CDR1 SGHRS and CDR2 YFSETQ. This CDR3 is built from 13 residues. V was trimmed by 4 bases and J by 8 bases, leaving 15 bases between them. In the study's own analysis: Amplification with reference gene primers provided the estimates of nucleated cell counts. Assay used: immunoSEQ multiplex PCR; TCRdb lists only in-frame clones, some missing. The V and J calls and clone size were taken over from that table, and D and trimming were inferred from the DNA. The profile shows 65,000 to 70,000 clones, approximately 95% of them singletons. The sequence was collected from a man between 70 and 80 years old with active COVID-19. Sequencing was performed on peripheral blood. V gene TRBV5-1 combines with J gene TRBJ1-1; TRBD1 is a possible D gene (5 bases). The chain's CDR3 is CASSPTQGIEAFF. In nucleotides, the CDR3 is TGCGCCAGCAGCCCTACTCAGGGTATAGAAGCTTTCTTT.